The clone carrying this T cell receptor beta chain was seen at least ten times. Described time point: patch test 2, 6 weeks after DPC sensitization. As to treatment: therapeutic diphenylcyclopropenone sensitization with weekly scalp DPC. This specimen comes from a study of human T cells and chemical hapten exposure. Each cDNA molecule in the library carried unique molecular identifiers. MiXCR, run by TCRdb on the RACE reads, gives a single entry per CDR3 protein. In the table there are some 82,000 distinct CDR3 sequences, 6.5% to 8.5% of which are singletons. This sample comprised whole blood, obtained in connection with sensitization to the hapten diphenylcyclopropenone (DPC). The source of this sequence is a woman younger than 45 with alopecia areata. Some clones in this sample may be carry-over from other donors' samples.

Written as DNA, the CDR3 is TGCGCCAGCAGCTTGGTCCAATACGCAGGGGATTATAATTCACCCCTCCACTTT. It encodes CASSLVQYAGDYNSPLHF. The chain uses TRBV5-1 and TRBJ1-6; a possible D gene is TRBD1 (6 bases). V was trimmed by 0 bases and J by 4 bases, leaving 17 bases between them. CDR1 and CDR2 (germline): SGHRS, YFSETQ. The CDR3 contains 18 residues.